Here is one T cell receptor beta chain with its context. The target antigen is unknown. V shed 0 bases and J shed 5 bases, with 20 bases lying between them. CDR3 length equals 18 residues. The germline gives CDR1 LNHNV, CDR2 YYDKDF (reference sequence). The PCR made use of 60 Vbeta and 13 Jbeta primers. Clones were sequenced by immunoSEQ multiplex PCR, and TCRdb holds only the in-frame ones, with some missing. This repertoire shows approximately 200,000 clones, around 79% found once; its top ten account for about 1.4%. The data were taken from a study of cytomegalovirus exposure and HLA in healthy donors. Study-wide findings and caveats: Equally common other TCR beta chains were less clonally expanded than HLA-associated ones, a later analysis found. Of the V segments, some could not be distinguished, including TRBV6-2 and TRBV6-3, and were excluded. According to a later analysis, most TCR beta chains associated with CMV appeared HLA-restricted.

This chain uses TRBV15 with TRBJ2-1; possibly TRBD2 for D (6 bases). Input material: PBMCs. The receptor comes from a girl aged 10 to 17 in good health and CMV-seropositive. CDR3: CATSRESHAGWLNNEQFF. DNA of the CDR3: TGTGCCACCAGCAGAGAATCTCACGCGGGATGGTTGAACAATGAGCAGTTCTTC.